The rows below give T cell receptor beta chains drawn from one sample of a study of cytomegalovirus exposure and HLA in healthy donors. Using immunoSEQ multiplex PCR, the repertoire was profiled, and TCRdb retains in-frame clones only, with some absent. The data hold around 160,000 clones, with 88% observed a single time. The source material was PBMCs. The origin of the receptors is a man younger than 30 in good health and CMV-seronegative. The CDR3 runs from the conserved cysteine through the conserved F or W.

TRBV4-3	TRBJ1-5	CASSPRHQGGNQPQHF
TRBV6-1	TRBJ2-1	CASSAEGLAGALYNEQFF
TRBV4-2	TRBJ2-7	CASSQEGGGRTVYEQYF
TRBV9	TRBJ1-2	CASSVHRSDNYGYTF
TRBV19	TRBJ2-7	CASRGTISYEQYF
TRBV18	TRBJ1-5	CASSPSPGPNQPQHF
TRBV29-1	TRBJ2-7	CSVERDRGYEQYF
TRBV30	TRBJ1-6	CAGQGANNSPLHF
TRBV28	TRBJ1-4	CASSLEQPGEKLFF
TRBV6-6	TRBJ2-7	CASISNTRSGAYEQYF
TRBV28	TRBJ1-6	CASSIRSSYNSPLHF
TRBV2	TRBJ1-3	CASSERQGTSGNTIYF
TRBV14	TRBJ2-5	CASSPLPGSQETQYF
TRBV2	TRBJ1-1	CASSALRGDTEAFF
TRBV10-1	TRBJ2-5	CASSDRGAETQYF
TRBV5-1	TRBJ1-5	CASSWGELNQPQHF
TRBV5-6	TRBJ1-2	CASSLGETGWYGYTF
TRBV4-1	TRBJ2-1	CASSQNGQGAGLNEQFF
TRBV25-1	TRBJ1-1	CASSPQRGGGSTEAFF
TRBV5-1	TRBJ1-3	CASSLGGTDSGNTIYF
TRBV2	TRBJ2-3	CATRRGPSTDTQYF
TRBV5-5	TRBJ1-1	CASSLVGTVNTEAFF